Following are 20 T cell receptor beta chains from one sample sequenced in a study of synovial regulatory T cells in juvenile arthritis. Study results and caveats: Compared with other blood Treg cells, inflammation-associated Treg cells had reduced TCR diversity.

Their antigens are not known. Generated by immunoSEQ multiplex PCR, the TCRdb table keeps only in-frame clones and is missing some. In all, the sample yields about 9,900 clones. The sequenced material came from Treg cells from blood. The subset here: HLA-DR+ inflammation-associated blood Treg cells. The receptors were sampled from a donor aged 2-29 years with juvenile idiopathic arthritis.

The rearrangement links TRBV5-1 to TRBJ1-1. The CDR3 sequence is 15 residues long. The nucleotide record is missing. CDR1 is SGHRS, CDR2 YFSETQ, per germline. The CDR3 loop is CASSLYAGGGTEAFF.

The genes are TRBV2 and TRBJ1-2. Germline loops: CDR1 SNHLY, CDR2 FYNNEI. The CDR3 loop spans 13 amino acids. DNA is not on record. CDR3 sequence: CASSDRSNYGYTF. The full variable domain, completed using reference TRBV2 and TRBJ1-2, is EPEVTQTPSHQVTQMGQEVILRCVPISNHLYFYWYRQILGQKVEFLVSFYNNEISEKSEIFDDQFSVERPDGSNFTLKIRSTKLEDSAMYFCASSDRSNYGYTFGSGTRLTVV.

The V and J genes are TRBV30 and TRBJ1-1. Germline lookup yields CDR1 GTSNPN and CDR2 SVGIG (reference sequence). CDR3 length: 13 residues. Only the protein is available. This CDR3 is CAWSVRFSTEAFF. Combining the CDR3 with reference TRBV30 and TRBJ1-1 gives the whole variable domain SQTIHQWPATLVQPVGSPLSLECTVEGTSNPNLYWYRQAAGRGLQLLFYSVGIGQISSEVPQNLSASRPQDRQFILSSKKLLLSDSGFYLCAWSVRFSTEAFFGQGTRLTVV.

V usage is TRBV29-1 and J usage is TRBJ1-1. Germline V lookup: CDR1 SQVTM, CDR2 ANQGSEA. This CDR3 is built from 13 residues. The coding DNA is unavailable. The CDR3 spells CSVGEGENTEAFF. Variable domain in full (rest from reference TRBV29-1 and TRBJ1-1): SAVISQKPSRDICQRGTSLTIQCQVDSQVTMMFWYRQQPGQSLTLIATANQGSEATYESGFVIDKFPISRPNLTFSTLTVSNMSPEDSSIYLCSVGEGENTEAFFGQGTRLTVV.

The chain joins TRBV7-3 to TRBJ1-1. CDR1 and CDR2 from the germline V gene are SGHTA and FQGTGA. This CDR3 spans 13 amino acids. There is no recorded DNA. The CDR3 here is CASSPKRNTEAFF.

The rearrangement uses TRBV5-3 and TRBJ2-7. TRBV5-3 qualifies as an ORF whose function is uncertain. This CDR3 contains 16 residues. There is no recorded DNA. CDR3 region: CARSPAHIDGPYEQYF.

The rearrangement uses TRBV5-8 and TRBJ1-1; TCRdb's assignment of TRBD1 cannot be checked, as there is no DNA. The CDR3 length is 14 residues. No DNA appears here. Germline assignment: CDR1 SGHTS and CDR2 YDEGEE. The CDR3 is CASSLGHANTEAFF.

This chain connects TRBV7-2 to TRBJ1-1; TCRdb's D call, TRBD1, is unchecked because there is no DNA. The CDR3 length is 13 residues. The DNA is not on file. CDR1 and CDR2 (germline): SGHTA, FQGNSA. The CDR3 region is CASSLASGGEAFF.

V and J are TRBV7-9 and TRBJ2-2; TCRdb lists TRBD1, though no DNA is available to test this call. This CDR3 spans 17 amino acids. DNA for this receptor is not on file. CDR1 SEHNR and CDR2 FQNEAQ come from the germline V gene (reference sequence). The chain's CDR3 is CASSLELRPGGTGELFF.

This clone registers medium-sized by frequency. V gene TRBV15 combines with J gene TRBJ2-7; lacking DNA, the TRBD1 call made by TCRdb goes unchecked. Germline values: CDR1 LNHNV, CDR2 YYDKDF (reference sequence). The CDR3 contains 12 residues. No DNA was logged. CDR3: CATSRDHYEQYF.

The J gene is TRBJ1-2, the V gene TRBV2. The CDR3 sequence is 13 residues long. Only the protein is available. From germline, CDR1 is SNHLY and CDR2 FYNNEI. The CDR3 loop reads CASSEVAGGGTSF.

The chain employs TRBV5-5 and TRBJ1-2; TCRdb's D gene call, TRBD1, goes unchecked for lack of DNA. This CDR3 is built from 14 residues. This entry has no DNA. Per germline, CDR1 SGHKS and CDR2 YYEKEE (reference sequence). The chain's CDR3 is CASSLQQKHYGYTF.

The J gene is TRBJ1-3, the V gene TRBV29-1; with no DNA, the TCRdb D assignment of TRBD1 cannot be verified. The CDR3 spans 12 residues. The DNA is not on file. The germline V gene encodes CDR1 SQVTM and CDR2 ANQGSEA. CDR3 amino acids: CAGQSSGNTIYF.

This sequence joins TRBV28 and TRBJ1-1; TCRdb picks TRBD1, but there is no DNA to check that call. The germline gives CDR1 MDHEN, CDR2 SYDVKM. This CDR3 has 15 residues. No DNA sequence was recorded. CDR3 amino acids: CASSPHDRMNTEAFF.

The chain has TRBV11-2 and TRBJ1-1; TCRdb gives TRBD1 as the D gene, but with no DNA this cannot be confirmed. CDR1 and CDR2 from the germline V gene are SGHAT and FQNNGV. This CDR3 has 12 residues. No DNA is listed. The CDR3 sequence is CASSLGTGITFF.

J is TRBJ2-3 and V is TRBV6-6. Germline loops: CDR1 MNHNY, CDR2 SVGAGI (reference sequence). This CDR3 comprises 13 residues. No DNA has been recorded. The CDR3 sequence: CATWRGSTDTQYF.

This chain uses TRBV6-1 with TRBJ1-1; without DNA, the TCRdb call of TRBD1 cannot be checked. The CDR3 totals 14 residues. No DNA is recorded. The V gene's germline CDR1 is MNHNS and CDR2 SASEGT. The chain's CDR3 is CASSESPGATEAFF.

V and J are TRBV23-1 and TRBJ2-7; TCRdb picks TRBD2, but there is no DNA to check that call. TRBV23-1 qualifies as an ORF whose function is uncertain. The CDR3 extends over 17 amino acids. No DNA was logged. CDR3 in amino acids: CASSLPKQRGSLYEQYF.

The rearrangement uses TRBV28 and TRBJ1-1. The CDR3 spans 12 residues. No DNA has been recorded. Germline CDR1 reads MDHEN; CDR2 reads SYDVKM. The CDR3 loop is CASSRAGTEAFF. Complete variable domain (other parts from reference TRBV28 and TRBJ1-1): DVKVTQSSRYLVKRTGEKVFLECVQDMDHENMFWYRQDPGLGLRLIYFSYDVKMKEKGDIPEGYSVSREKKERFSLILESASTNQTSMYLCASSRAGTEAFFGQGTRLTVV.

This chain joins TRBV11-3 and TRBJ2-5. Germline CDR1 is SGHNT and CDR2 is YENEEA. This CDR3 is 12 amino acids long. No DNA sequence was recorded. The CDR3 protein is CASSLEGETQYF.